The source of this TCR beta chain is a study of shared clonotypes between healthy human individuals. CDR1 is MGHRA, CDR2 YSYEKL, per germline. CDR3 length equals 16 residues. After removal of 2 bases from V and 2 bases from J, the junction contained 5 bases not matched to a gene. Sequencing was performed with immunoSEQ multiplex PCR; in TCRdb, only in-frame clones are kept and a portion is missing. The data contain around 2.1 million clones, more than 85% of them seen just once; the ten biggest clones take up 1.7%. Terminally differentiated effector memory CD45RA+ cells were left out of the naive CD8 fraction, which was CD45RO-negative and positively selected for CCR7. Donors comprised healthy HIV-negative adults lacking recent acute infections or vaccinations. A single count supports this clone.

The sequenced material came from naive CD8+ T cells from PBMCs. The J gene is TRBJ2-7, the V gene TRBV4-1; TRBD2 matches at 11 bases. This TCR was recovered from a man aged 18-30 years in good health. Some clones in this sample may be carry-over from other donors' samples. In DNA form, the CDR3 reads TGCGCCAGCAGCCAACTACTAGCGGGAGAGCCCTACGAGCAGTACTTC. Amino acid sequence: CASSQLLAGEPYEQYF.